A single sample is the source of the 20 T cell receptor beta chains below, sequenced in a study of blood T cell repertoires in COVID-19. TCRdb's table, derived via immunoSEQ multiplex PCR, lists solely in-frame clones and lacks some. Of about 250,000 clones listed, approximately 86% are singletons. Sequencing input: PBMCs or T cells enriched from blood (not recorded which). The receptors here all came from a woman in her 30s with acute COVID-19.

The chain uses TRBV11-2 and TRBJ1-1, with 9 positions matching TRBD1. Per germline, CDR1 SGHAT and CDR2 FQNNGV. After removal of 5 bases from V and 1 base from J, the junction contained 14 bases not matched to a gene. The length of the CDR3 is 18 residues. CDR3 amino acids: CASSPGTGWVNKNTEAFF. The CDR3 bases are TGTGCCAGCAGCCCCGGGACAGGGTGGGTCAATAAGAACACTGAAGCTTTCTTT.

The rearrangement joins TRBV10-2 to TRBJ1-5; D gene uncertain. V lost 0 bases, J lost 7 bases, and 13 bases lay in between. CDR3 length equals 15 residues. In germline, CDR1 is WSHSY, CDR2 SAAADI. As DNA, the CDR3 is TGCGCCAGCAGTGAGTCGACTTTACATCGGCAGCCCCAGCATTTT. Translation: CASSESTLHRQPQHF.

CDR3 amino acids: CASSGLAGGHEQFF. The CDR3 DNA reads TGTGCCAGTAGTGGGCTAGCGGGGGGGCATGAGCAGTTCTTC. The chain employs TRBV19 and TRBJ2-1, with 12 bases identical to TRBD2. Looked up from germline, CDR1 is LNHDA and CDR2 is SQIVND (reference sequence). CDR3 size: 14 residues. V shed 5 bases, J shed 8 bases, and the junction held 4 bases outside the gene matches.

CDR3 protein: CASSLQGVLDSPLHF. For the CDR3, the DNA is TGTGCCAGCAGCTTGCAGGGGGTTTTAGATTCACCCCTCCACTTT. The V and J genes are TRBV7-2 and TRBJ1-6; 7 bases are shared with TRBD1. The CDR3 totals 15 residues. V shed 3 bases and J 8 bases; nucleotides not matched to a gene: 7. Looked up from germline, CDR1 is SGHTA and CDR2 is FQGNSA.

The V and J genes are TRBV25-1 and TRBJ2-3; 7 bases match TRBD2. CDR3 length equals 14 residues. The J segment lost 6 bases and the V segment lost 3 bases, leaving 6 bases of the junction unmatched. Germline values: CDR1 MGHDK, CDR2 SYGVNS. The CDR3 region has the DNA TGTGCCAGCAGTGACCCCGCAGCGGGGGATACGCAGTATTTT. It specifies CASSDPAAGDTQYF.

The CDR3 DNA follows: TGTGCCAGCAGCTTGGTTACCGGGGGGCAAGAGACCCAGTACTTC. Its protein product is CASSLVTGGQETQYF. The V gene is TRBV5-6, the J gene TRBJ2-5, with 7 bases fitting TRBD2. CDR1 and CDR2 (germline): SGHDT, YYEEEE. Unmatched junction bases numbered 4, after V lost 0 bases and J lost 2 bases. The CDR3 is 15 residues long.

The rearrangement uses TRBV19 and TRBJ1-5; 9 bases agree with TRBD1. Germline CDR1 reads LNHDA; CDR2 reads SQIVND (reference sequence). V dropped 7 bases and J dropped 4; count of bases not matched to a gene: 5. CDR3 length: 14 residues. DNA of the CDR3: TGTGCCAGTAACGGACAGGGGTGGAATCAGCCCCAGCATTTT. It yields the protein CASNGQGWNQPQHF.

CDR3 coding DNA: TGTGCCAGCAGAAACAGGGAAATGGAAAAACTGTTTTTT. This encodes CASRNREMEKLFF. The chain links TRBV6-5 to TRBJ1-4, with D tentatively TRBD1 (6 bases). The germline CDR1 and CDR2 sequences are MNHEY and SVGAGI. The CDR3 has 13 residues. Deletions cut 6 bases from V and 8 bases from J, with 13 bases between.

The chain combines TRBV3-1 (or the pseudogene TRBV3-2) with TRBJ2-7, with 9 bases identical to TRBD1. V shed 5 bases and J 7 bases; nucleotides not matched to a gene: 6. Germline CDR1 and CDR2: LGHDT and YNNKEL (reference sequence). This CDR3 has 13 residues. The CDR3 bases are TGTGCCAGCAGCGCGGGACAGGGTGCGGAGCAGTACTTC. Translation: CASSAGQGAEQYF.

The chain links TRBV3-1 (or the pseudogene TRBV3-2) to TRBJ2-2, with 8 bases matching TRBD1. The trim removed 0 bases at V and 6 bases at J, leaving 3 bases unmatched. CDR1 and CDR2 from the germline V gene are LGHDT and YNNKEL (reference sequence). The CDR3 extends over 15 amino acids. The CDR3 coding sequence is TGTGCCAGCAGCCAAGATCGGGGACAGGCCGGGGAGCTGTTTTTT. Its translation: CASSQDRGQAGELFF.

This clone occurred once. The chain combines TRBV19 with TRBJ1-1; TRBD1 aligns across 8 bases. The CDR3 sequence is 17 residues long. Trimming cost V 3 bases and J 5 bases; bases outside gene matches: 14. Germline V gives CDR1 LNHDA, CDR2 SQIVND (reference sequence). The CDR3 DNA is TGTGCCAGTAGTATGGGACAGGCGAGGGGGGAGAAGACTGAAGCTTTCTTT. Amino acids: CASSMGQARGEKTEAFF.

This rearrangement joins TRBV7-9 to TRBJ1-2; 7 positions agree with TRBD1. The germline CDR1 and CDR2 sequences are SEHNR and FQNEAQ (reference sequence). With V trimmed by 5 bases and J by 0 bases, 9 bases remained unmatched. The length of the CDR3 is 16 residues. The CDR3 region is CASSPRPGQTNYGYTF. The DNA for the CDR3 is TGTGCCAGCAGCCCGAGGCCGGGACAGACTAACTATGGCTACACCTTC.

The V gene is TRBV12-3 or TRBV12-4, the J gene TRBJ1-1; D remains unclear. Trimming removed 6 bases at V and 0 bases at J, with 8 bases between. This CDR3 comprises 13 residues. As DNA, the CDR3 is TGTGCCAGCAGCCCAGTCCTGAACACTGAAGCTTTCTTT. This codes for CASSPVLNTEAFF.

This clone has only one observation. The CDR3 here is CASSFGTGPTYEQYF. As DNA, the CDR3 is TGTGCCAGCAGCTTTGGCACAGGGCCAACCTACGAGCAGTACTTC. The V gene is TRBV11-2, the J gene TRBJ2-7; D is perhaps TRBD1 (6 bases). This CDR3 is 15 amino acids long. V lost 3 bases and J lost 2, with 14 bases in between. CDR1 is SGHAT, CDR2 FQNNGV, per germline.

The rearrangement uses TRBV3-1 (or the pseudogene TRBV3-2) and TRBJ1-1; D is perhaps TRBD1 (6 bases). The CDR3 contains 14 residues. Germline values: CDR1 LGHDT, CDR2 YNNKEL (reference sequence). The V and J ends lost 1 base and 8 bases respectively, with 14 bases between them. CDR3 in DNA: TGTGCCAGCAGCCAAGCCGGGGGGCAGGCAGAAGCTTTCTTT. This gives the protein CASSQAGGQAEAFF.

The chain is built from TRBV3-1 (or the pseudogene TRBV3-2) and TRBJ1-5; the D gene is possibly TRBD1 (6 bases). Trimming shortened V by 1 base and J by 4 bases, and 11 bases separated the two germline ends. This CDR3 is 15 amino acids long. The germline V gene has CDR1 LGHDT and CDR2 YNNKEL (reference sequence). CDR3 nucleotide sequence: TGTGCCAGCAGCCAAGGGGCAGGGGCGAATCAGCCCCAGCATTTT. Residues: CASSQGAGANQPQHF.

This sequence joins TRBV7-9 and TRBJ1-4, with D perhaps matching TRBD1 (5 bases). Germline V gene lookup returns CDR1 SEHNR and CDR2 FQNEAQ (reference sequence). Trimming left V 8 bases short and J 6 bases short, with 16 bases between. The CDR3 has 14 residues. CDR3 nucleotide sequence: TGTGCCAGCGCGGGGGAGTTTTTAGATGAAAAACTGTTTTTT. The encoded protein is CASAGEFLDEKLFF.

The V gene is TRBV10-3, the J gene TRBJ1-1, with TRBD1 as a possible D gene (6 bases). Germline V CDR1 and CDR2: ENHRY, SYGVKD. Trimming cost V 6 bases and J 4 bases, with 15 bases left between them. This CDR3 comprises 14 residues. In nucleotides, the CDR3 is TGTGCCATCAGCGGCAACAGGGTTGGCACTGAAGCTTTCTTT. Encoded protein: CAISGNRVGTEAFF.

The rearrangement uses TRBV6-5 and TRBJ1-1; possible D gene TRBD1, 6 bases. Trimming cost V 8 bases and J 7 bases, with 17 bases left between them. The CDR3 contains 13 residues. Per germline, CDR1 MNHEY and CDR2 SVGAGI. Here the CDR3 reads CASSLGGRVEAFF. As DNA, the CDR3 is TGTGCCAGCTCCCTAGGGGGTCGGGTTGAAGCTTTCTTT.

J is TRBJ1-2 and V is TRBV11-2; D perhaps matches TRBD1 (6 bases). The CDR3 spans 15 residues. Trimming stripped 3 bases from V and 2 bases from J, with 13 bases between. Germline V lookup: CDR1 SGHAT, CDR2 FQNNGV. This CDR3 is CASSLDGGVNYGYTF. The CDR3, as DNA: TGTGCCAGCAGCTTGGATGGGGGCGTCAACTATGGCTACACCTTC.